This TCR beta chain was sequenced for a study of T cells in tumors after PD-1 blockade. Study-wide background: Some patients also took daily vismodegib 150 mg during anti-PD-1 treatment. Peripheral blood samples averaged about 33,000 unique clonotypes and about 120,000 templates.

TCRdb's copy holds only in-frame clones and misses some; the assay was immunoSEQ multiplex PCR. The table has roughly 19,000 clones, around 85% seen once. Germline V gene data show CDR1 as LNHNV and CDR2 as YYDKDF (reference sequence). Trimming pared 1 base from V and 3 bases from J, leaving 12 bases between. CDR3 size: 15 residues. Genomic DNA template from tumor biopsies or peripheral blood, 616 ng to 6,004 ng input. The material was PBMCs, obtained after anti-PD-1 therapy. The chain joins TRBV15 to TRBJ1-1, with D maybe TRBD1 (6 bases). This clonotype was sampled from a human donor with advanced basal cell or squamous cell carcinoma (not recorded which). The CDR3 region has the DNA TGTGCCACCAGCAGAGCGACAGGTAGGGACACTGAAGCTTTCTTT. Protein product: CATSRATGRDTEAFF.